One sample yielded the 6 T cell receptor beta chains listed below, sequenced in a study of blood T cell repertoires in COVID-19. Assay: immunoSEQ multiplex PCR; the TCRdb copy retains only in-frame clones and omits some. The sample consists of approximately 150,000 clones, around 90% of them appearing once. Specimen: peripheral blood. The source is a man aged 55 to 69 with active or convalescent COVID-19.

The genes are TRBV10-2 and TRBJ2-7, with 10 bases aligning to TRBD2. J lost 3 bases, V lost 6 bases, and 14 bases had no gene match. This CDR3 region has 17 residues. Germline CDR1 reads WSHSY; CDR2 reads SAAADI. CDR3 bases: TGCGCCAGCAGCGAGAGGGGGGGGGCTAGCGGGAGCTACGAGCAGTACTTC. Protein product: CASSERGGASGSYEQYF.

The V and J genes are TRBV15 and TRBJ1-4; the D is unclear. CDR1 and CDR2 (germline): LNHNV, YYDKDF (reference sequence). The germline V and J ends were trimmed by 4 bases and 6 bases, with 9 bases remaining between them. The CDR3 is 13 residues long. The CDR3 region is CATSMGVYEKLFF. CDR3 coding DNA: TGTGCCACCAGCATGGGCGTCTATGAAAAACTGTTTTTT.

The chain employs TRBV15 and TRBJ1-3, with no clear D. The CDR3 totals 15 residues. Germline CDR1 LNHNV, CDR2 YYDKDF (reference sequence). The V and J ends lost 1 base and 4 bases respectively, with 11 bases between them. The CDR3 region is CATSRGGAIGNTIYF. CDR3 in DNA: TGTGCCACCAGCAGAGGTGGAGCTATCGGAAACACCATATATTTT.

Comment on this clone: Within the sample, other DNA sequences also encode this same CDR3. The chain uses TRBV6-1 and TRBJ2-3; D possibly corresponds to TRBD2 (6 bases). The germline gives CDR1 MNHNS, CDR2 SASEGT. The CDR3 consists of 13 residues. V dropped 3 bases and J dropped 3 bases, with 7 bases sitting between them. CDR3 nucleotides: TGTGCCAGCAGTGAGGGGGGAACAGATACGCAGTATTTT. It yields the protein CASSEGGTDTQYF.

The J gene is TRBJ2-3, the V gene TRBV5-6, with 14 bases lining up with TRBD2. The CDR3 consists of 18 residues. Trimming removed 8 bases from V and 4 bases from J; junction bases left unmatched: 15. From germline, CDR1 is SGHDT and CDR2 YYEEEE. The CDR3 DNA reads as TGTGCCAGAGGGAAAATGATTGGGACTAGCGGGAGCGCAGATACGCAGTATTTT. It yields the protein CARGKMIGTSGSADTQYF.

This rearrangement joins TRBV27 to TRBJ2-1; 9 nucleotides agree with TRBD1. The CDR3 runs to 15 residues. V gave up 5 bases and J gave up 9 bases; unmatched junction bases: 11. CDR1 is MNHEY, CDR2 SMNVEV, per germline (reference sequence). The CDR3 sequence: CASSIRDRVQGEQFF. As DNA, the CDR3 is TGTGCCAGCAGTATCCGGGACAGGGTACAGGGTGAGCAGTTCTTC.